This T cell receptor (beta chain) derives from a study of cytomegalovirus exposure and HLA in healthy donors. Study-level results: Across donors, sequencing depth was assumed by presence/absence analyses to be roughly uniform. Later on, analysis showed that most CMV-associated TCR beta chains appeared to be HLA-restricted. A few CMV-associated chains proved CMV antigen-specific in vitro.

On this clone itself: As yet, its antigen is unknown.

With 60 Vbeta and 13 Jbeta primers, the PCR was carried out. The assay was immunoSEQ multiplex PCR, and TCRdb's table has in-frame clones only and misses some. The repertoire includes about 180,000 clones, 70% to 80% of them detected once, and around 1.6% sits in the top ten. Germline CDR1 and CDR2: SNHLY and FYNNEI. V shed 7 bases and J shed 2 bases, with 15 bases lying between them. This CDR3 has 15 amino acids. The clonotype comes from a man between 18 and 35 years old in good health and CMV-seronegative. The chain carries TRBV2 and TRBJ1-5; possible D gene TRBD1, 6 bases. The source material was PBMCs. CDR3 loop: CASTYREGGNQPQHF. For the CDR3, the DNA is TGTGCCAGCACCTACAGGGAGGGTGGCAATCAGCCCCAGCATTTT.